The source of this T cell receptor beta chain is a study of T cells in Graves' hyperthyroidism and ophthalmopathy (dated by TCRdb to about 2019). At the level of the whole study: Peripheral blood was sampled at the time of initial diagnosis, prior to any treatment. TCR V-J signatures able to tell the groups apart were searched for in a discovery cohort of 90 to 100 patients, of whom 43 had Graves' ophthalmopathy and more than 55 had stable Graves' hyperthyroidism. Whether ophthalmopathy could be predicted prospectively was tested in an independent validation cohort made up of roughly 19 hyperthyroidism patients plus 17 patients who later progressed to ophthalmopathy. For training and testing, the 95 to 100 patients in the discovery cohort were randomly divided in a 7:3 ratio. In roughly six Graves' hyperthyroidism patients, the study also compared T-cell repertoires from thyroid tissue with T-cell repertoires from blood. After blood sampling, hyperthyroidism patients were treated with methimazole at a starting dose of 30 mg daily, and ophthalmopathy patients were treated with high-dose intravenous methylprednisolone. The paper reports TCR Vbeta CDR3 sequencing of over 130 peripheral blood samples: over 40 ophthalmopathy, 70 to 85 hyperthyroidism and around 17 progressor patients. Here is what the overall study found, with its caveats: Sample size was not statistically predetermined, and investigators were not blinded to group allocation. In cross-validation, a model built on a 13 V-J signature told ophthalmopathy apart from stable hyperthyroidism with just under 90% sensitivity and roughly 81% specificity, and in testing the same model reached 80%/75%. Most expanded thyroid clonotypes (frequency above 0.001) were also detected in blood, a finding suggesting that blood repertoires may reflect thyroid immune responses. During validation, the model predicted progression to ophthalmopathy a median of about 6.3 months ahead of onset, with 70.59% sensitivity and 72% to 85% specificity.

Amplification of TCR beta CDR3 regions was carried out from RNA transcripts. The TCR CDR3 was subjected to a first round of RT-PCR using the HTBI primer set and the Qiagen OneStep RT-PCR kit. Libraries were constructed in a second round of multiplex PCR, after which size selection and purification were carried out. Libraries were sequenced paired-end with 100 bp reads on an Illumina HiSeq2000. For the original study's pipeline: SOAPnuke was used to process the raw data, removing reads that contained adapters or uncalled bases, had a mean Phred below 15, or lacked an exact match to the constant primer or identifier. High-quality paired reads were merged using COPE v1.2.5, and each unique nucleotide sequence was defined as a clonotype. MiTCR v1.1 was used to align clonotypes to the IMGT TRBV, TRBD and TRBJ reference segments. The analysis included only V-J combinations with a frequency above 0.0001, which together covered more than 99% of the repertoires. The TCS score was defined as F50 (clonal expansion) divided by E x V (chaos), with BLOSUM62-based TCRdist calculated between CDR3 peptides within each V-J. Welch's t-statistics and random forest reduced roughly 540 V-J features to 10 to 15, which were used in a naive Bayes classifier (R e1071). TCRdb reran the public reads through fastp at Q25 and MiXCR, keeping productive beta chains. Each record represents a unique CDR3 protein, reported with the most common genes and DNA among its rows. The V and J calls and clone size come from TCRdb's table, not from the authors' own analysis. The sample contains fewer than 350,000 distinct CDR3 sequences, roughly 21% of them found a single time. Of the sample, 50% is held by the ten largest clones.

There are 11 amino acids in the CDR3, from cysteine to phenylalanine inclusive. Just CDR3 DNA is preserved here, 33 bases in frame from base 1. V and J lose 5 bases and 10 bases, and a span of 9 bases separates them. CDR1 and CDR2, looked up from the germline V gene, are MNHNS and SASEGT. Stable Graves' hyperthyroidism was defined as the absence of progression to ophthalmopathy over 18 months of follow-up. Hyperthyroidism patients were aged 18 to 65 years and newly diagnosed, with disease duration of less than 2 months. Exclusion was applied to patients with uncontrolled infections, other autoimmune diseases, pregnancy or lactation. Diagnoses were established on the basis of clinical symptoms, serum thyroxine and TRAb, thyroid ultrasound, and orbital computed tomography. PBMCs were isolated from 8 to 10 ml of fresh peripheral blood by Ficoll-Paque density gradient centrifugation. Total RNA was extracted using Trizol reagent, and RNA quality was assessed on an Agilent 2100 Bioanalyzer.

A note on this clonotype: This receptor's antigen is unknown. No much larger clonotype is one base removed from it; base qualities were not supplied.

The origin of this receptor is a woman in her fifties or sixties with Graves' hyperthyroidism. Sequencing used blood. This receptor chain uses TRBV6-1 and TRBJ2-1; a tentative D call is TRBD2 (6 bases match). The sequenced DNA: TGTGCCAGCAGTCCCGGACTAGAGCAGTTCTTC. This yields the protein CASSPGLEQFF.